This entry describes one TCR beta chain. This CDR3 spans 15 amino acids. CDR1 and CDR2 from the germline V gene are LNHDA and SQIVND (reference sequence). Between the trimmed V and J ends, which lost 5 bases and 6 bases, there was a span of 19 bases. TCRdb's table, derived via immunoSEQ multiplex PCR, lists solely in-frame clones and lacks some. Among under 200,000 clones listed, over 60% were seen once. This sample was included in a study of blood T cell repertoires in COVID-19. Looking at the study overall: In each case, the material was cDNA or gDNA derived from T cells, B-cell-depleted T cells, or PBMCs.

Sample: peripheral blood. The source of this sequence is a man between 60 and 75 years old with acute or convalescent COVID-19. This chain links TRBV19 with TRBJ1-2; D is possibly TRBD1 (5 bases). The CDR3 region is CASSPRAQVGDGYTF. CDR3 nucleotides: TGTGCCAGTAGTCCCCGGGCCCAAGTAGGGGATGGCTACACCTTC. Variable domain in full (rest from reference TRBV19 and TRBJ1-2): DGGITQSPKYLFRKEGQNVTLSCEQNLNHDAMYWYRQDPGQGLRLIYYSQIVNDFQKGDIAEGYSVSREKKESFPLTVTSAQKNPTAFYLCASSPRAQVGDGYTFGSGTRLTVV.